A single T cell receptor beta chain is shown here with its context. Its antigen remains unknown. This entry belongs to a study of PD-1 blockade in classical Hodgkin lymphoma. Germline V gene lookup returns CDR1 SGHAT and CDR2 FQNNGV. The CDR3 spans 14 residues. Trimming pared 5 bases from V and 2 bases from J, leaving 13 bases between. Whole-study findings and limits: Complete responders showed a baseline diversity that resembled the diversity of newly diagnosed patients.

The protocol was immunoSEQ multiplex PCR, while the TCRdb copy is restricted to in-frame clones and leaves out a portion. This table holds approximately 52,000 clones, approximately 89% found once. Time point given: cycle 4 day 1 (C4D1), after more than five weeks of nivolumab. Every patient had relapsed following autologous stem cell transplantation, and cohorts differed in brentuximab vedotin exposure. Here the sequenced sample was peripheral blood mononuclear cells (PBMCs), taken before the fourth cycle of nivolumab. This TCR came from a human donor with classical Hodgkin lymphoma. The V call is TRBV11-2, the J call TRBJ2-7; unclear D gene. As DNA, the CDR3 is TGTGCCAGCAGCCCACCTCCAGGCACCTACGAGCAGTACTTC. It is translated as CASSPPPGTYEQYF.